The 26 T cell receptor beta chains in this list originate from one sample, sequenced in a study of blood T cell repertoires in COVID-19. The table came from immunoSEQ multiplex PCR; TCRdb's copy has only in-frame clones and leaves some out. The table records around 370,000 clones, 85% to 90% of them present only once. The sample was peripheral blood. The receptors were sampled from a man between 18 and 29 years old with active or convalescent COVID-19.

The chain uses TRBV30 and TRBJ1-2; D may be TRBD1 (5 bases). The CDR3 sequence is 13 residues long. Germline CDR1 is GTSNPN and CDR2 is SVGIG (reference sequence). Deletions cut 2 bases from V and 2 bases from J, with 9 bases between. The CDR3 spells CAWSPQGNYGYTF. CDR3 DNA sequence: TGTGCCTGGAGTCCTCAGGGAAACTATGGCTACACCTTC.

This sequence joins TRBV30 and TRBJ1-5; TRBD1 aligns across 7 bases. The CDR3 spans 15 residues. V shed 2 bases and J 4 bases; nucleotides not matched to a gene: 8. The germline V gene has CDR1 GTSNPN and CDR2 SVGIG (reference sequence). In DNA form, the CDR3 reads TGTGCCTGGAGTTCCCCAGGGGGGTCGAATCAGCCCCAGCATTTT. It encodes CAWSSPGGSNQPQHF.

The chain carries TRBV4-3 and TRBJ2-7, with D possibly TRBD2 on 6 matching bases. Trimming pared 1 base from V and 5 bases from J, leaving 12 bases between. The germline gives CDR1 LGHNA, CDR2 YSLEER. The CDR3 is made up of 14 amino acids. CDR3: CASSQVGSSNEQYF. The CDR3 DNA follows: TGCGCCAGCAGCCAAGTCGGGAGTTCCAACGAGCAGTACTTC.

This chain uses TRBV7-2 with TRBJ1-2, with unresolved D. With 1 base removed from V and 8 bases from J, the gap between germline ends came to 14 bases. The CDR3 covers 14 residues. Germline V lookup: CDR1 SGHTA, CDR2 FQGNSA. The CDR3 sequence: CASSLDLGVGGYTF. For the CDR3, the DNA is TGTGCCAGCAGCTTAGACCTCGGGGTTGGGGGCTACACCTTC.

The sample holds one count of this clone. The CDR3 reads CASSRQGYGTGELFF. CDR3 DNA sequence: TGTGCCAGCAGTCGACAGGGATACGGCACCGGGGAGCTGTTTTTT. The chain recombines TRBV6-5 with TRBJ2-2, with 7 bases fitting TRBD1. Germline-derived CDR1 and CDR2 are MNHEY and SVGAGI. Trimming took 5 bases from V and 4 from J; bases not matched to a gene: 7. The CDR3 loop spans 15 amino acids.

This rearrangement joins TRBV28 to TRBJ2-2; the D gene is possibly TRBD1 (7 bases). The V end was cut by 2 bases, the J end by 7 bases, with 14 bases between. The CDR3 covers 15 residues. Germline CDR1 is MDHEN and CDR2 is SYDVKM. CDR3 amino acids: CASSLPEGAGGELFF. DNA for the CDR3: TGTGCCAGCAGTTTACCGGAGGGGGCAGGCGGGGAGCTGTTTTTT.

CDR3 DNA sequence: TGTGCCAGCAGCTTGTGGACTAGCGGGAACGTCAATGAGCAGTTCTTC. It translates to CASSLWTSGNVNEQFF. This chain connects TRBV7-6 to TRBJ2-1, with TRBD2 matching over 12 bases. The CDR3 has 16 amino acids. V was clipped by 3 bases and J by 6 bases; unmatched bases: 6. Germline CDR1 and CDR2: SGHVS and FNYEAQ.

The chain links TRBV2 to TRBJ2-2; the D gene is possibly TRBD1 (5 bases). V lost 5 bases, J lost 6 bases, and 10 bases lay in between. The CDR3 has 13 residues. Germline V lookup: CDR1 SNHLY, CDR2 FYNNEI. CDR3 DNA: TGTGCCAGCAGTCGACAGAGCTCCGGGGAGCTGTTTTTT. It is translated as CASSRQSSGELFF.

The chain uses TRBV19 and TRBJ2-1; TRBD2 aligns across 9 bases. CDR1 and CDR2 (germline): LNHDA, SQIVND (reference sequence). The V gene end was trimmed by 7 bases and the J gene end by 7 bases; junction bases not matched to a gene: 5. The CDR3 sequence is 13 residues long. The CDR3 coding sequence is TGTGCCAGTACGGCGGGGGGGGGTAATGAGCAGTTCTTC. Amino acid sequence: CASTAGGGNEQFF.

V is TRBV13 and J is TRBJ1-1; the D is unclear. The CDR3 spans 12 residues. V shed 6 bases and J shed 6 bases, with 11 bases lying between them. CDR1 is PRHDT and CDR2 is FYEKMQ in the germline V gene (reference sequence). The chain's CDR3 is CASSWEGPEAFF. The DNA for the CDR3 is TGTGCCAGCAGTTGGGAGGGCCCTGAAGCTTTCTTT.

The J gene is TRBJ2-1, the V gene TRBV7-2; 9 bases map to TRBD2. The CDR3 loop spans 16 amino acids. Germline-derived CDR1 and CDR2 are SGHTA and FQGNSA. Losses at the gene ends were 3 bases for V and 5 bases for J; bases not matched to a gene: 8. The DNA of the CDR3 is TGTGCCAGCAGCTTCCTGGGCCTAGCGGGGAACAATGAGCAGTTCTTC. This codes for CASSFLGLAGNNEQFF.

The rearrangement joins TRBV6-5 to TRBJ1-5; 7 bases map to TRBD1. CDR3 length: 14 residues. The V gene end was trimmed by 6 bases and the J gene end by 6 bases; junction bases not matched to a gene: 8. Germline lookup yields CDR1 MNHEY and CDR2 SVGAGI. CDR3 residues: CASRQRTGGQPQHF. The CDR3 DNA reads TGTGCCAGCAGGCAGAGGACAGGTGGTCAGCCCCAGCATTTT.

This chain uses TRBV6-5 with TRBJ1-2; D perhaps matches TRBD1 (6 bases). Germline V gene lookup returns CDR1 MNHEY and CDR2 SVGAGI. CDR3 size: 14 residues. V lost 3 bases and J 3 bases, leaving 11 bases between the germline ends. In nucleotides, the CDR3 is TGTGCCAGCAGTTATCAACAGGGACACTATGGCTACACCTTC. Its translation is CASSYQQGHYGYTF.

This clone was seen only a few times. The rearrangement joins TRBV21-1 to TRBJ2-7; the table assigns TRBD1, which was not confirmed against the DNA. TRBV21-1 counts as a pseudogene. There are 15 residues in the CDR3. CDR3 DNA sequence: TGTGCCAGCAGCAAAGTGAAACAGGGAGCCTACGAGCAGTACTTC. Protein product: CASSKVKQGAYEQYF.

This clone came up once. This chain's CDR3 is CAISESPGRYLDTIYF. In DNA, the CDR3 is TGTGCCATCAGTGAGTCTCCAGGGAGGTACTTGGACACCATATATTTT. The chain recombines TRBV10-3 with TRBJ1-3, with a weak D call TRBD1 (5 bases). Between the trimmed V and J ends, which lost 0 bases and 8 bases, there was a span of 17 bases. The CDR3 consists of 16 residues. In germline, CDR1 is ENHRY, CDR2 SYGVKD.

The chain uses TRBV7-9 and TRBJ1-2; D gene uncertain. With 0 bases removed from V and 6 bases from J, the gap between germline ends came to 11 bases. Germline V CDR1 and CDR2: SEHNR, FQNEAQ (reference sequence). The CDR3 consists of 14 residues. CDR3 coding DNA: TGTGCCAGCAGCTTAGCGACTGCAATAGATGGCTACACCTTC. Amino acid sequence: CASSLATAIDGYTF.

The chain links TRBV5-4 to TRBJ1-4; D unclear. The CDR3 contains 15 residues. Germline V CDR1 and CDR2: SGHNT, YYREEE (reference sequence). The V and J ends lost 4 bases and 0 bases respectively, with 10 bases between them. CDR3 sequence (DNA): TGTGCCAGCAGCCCCGCGGCGGCAACTAATGAAAAACTGTTTTTT. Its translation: CASSPAAATNEKLFF.

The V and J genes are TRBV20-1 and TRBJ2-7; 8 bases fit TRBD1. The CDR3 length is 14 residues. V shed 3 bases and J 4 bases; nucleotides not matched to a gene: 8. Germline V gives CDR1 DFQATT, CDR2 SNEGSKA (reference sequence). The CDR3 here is CSASSGGDYYEQYF. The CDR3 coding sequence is TGCAGTGCTAGTTCAGGGGGCGATTATTACGAGCAGTACTTC.

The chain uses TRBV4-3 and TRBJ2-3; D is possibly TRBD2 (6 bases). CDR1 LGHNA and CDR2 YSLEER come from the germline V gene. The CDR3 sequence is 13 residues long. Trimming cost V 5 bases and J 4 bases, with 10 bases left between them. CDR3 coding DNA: TGCGCCAGCAGCAGACTAGTTGCAGATACGCAGTATTTT. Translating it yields CASSRLVADTQYF.

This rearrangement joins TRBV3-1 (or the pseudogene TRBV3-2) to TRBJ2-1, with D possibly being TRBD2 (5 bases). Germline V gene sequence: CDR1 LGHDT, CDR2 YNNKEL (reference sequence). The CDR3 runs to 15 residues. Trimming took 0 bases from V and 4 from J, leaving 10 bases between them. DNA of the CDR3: TGTGCCAGCAGCCAAGATTTGGGAGCTTACAATGAGCAGTTCTTC. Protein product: CASSQDLGAYNEQFF.

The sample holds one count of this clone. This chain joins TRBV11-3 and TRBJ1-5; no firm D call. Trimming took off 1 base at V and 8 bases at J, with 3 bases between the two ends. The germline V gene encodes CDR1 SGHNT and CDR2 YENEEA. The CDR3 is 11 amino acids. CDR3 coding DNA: TGTGCCAGCAGCTTAGCAAAGCCCCAGCATTTT. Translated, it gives CASSLAKPQHF.

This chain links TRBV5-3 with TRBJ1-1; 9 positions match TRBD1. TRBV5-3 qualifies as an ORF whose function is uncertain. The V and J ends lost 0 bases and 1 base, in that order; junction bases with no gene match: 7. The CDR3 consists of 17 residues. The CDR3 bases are TGTGCCAGAAGCTTGGCGCTACAGGGGGCTTCGAACACTGAAGCTTTCTTT. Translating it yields CARSLALQGASNTEAFF.

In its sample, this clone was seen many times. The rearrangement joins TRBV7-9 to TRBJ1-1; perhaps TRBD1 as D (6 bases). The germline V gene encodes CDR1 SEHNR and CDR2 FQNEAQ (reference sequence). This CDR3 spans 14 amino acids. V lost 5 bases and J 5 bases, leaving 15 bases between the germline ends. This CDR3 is CASSPGAGVTEAFF. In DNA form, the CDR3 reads TGTGCCAGCAGCCCAGGGGCAGGGGTAACTGAAGCTTTCTTT.

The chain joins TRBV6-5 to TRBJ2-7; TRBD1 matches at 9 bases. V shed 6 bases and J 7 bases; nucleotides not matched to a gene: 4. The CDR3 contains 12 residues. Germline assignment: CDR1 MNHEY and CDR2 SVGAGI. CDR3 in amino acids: CASSGDRAEQYF. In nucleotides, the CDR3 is TGTGCCAGCAGCGGGGACAGGGCTGAGCAGTACTTC.

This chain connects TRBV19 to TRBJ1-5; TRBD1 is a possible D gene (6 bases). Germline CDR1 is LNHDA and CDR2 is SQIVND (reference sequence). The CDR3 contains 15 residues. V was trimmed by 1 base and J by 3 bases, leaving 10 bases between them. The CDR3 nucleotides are TGTGCCAGTAGTATAGCGGGACAAATCAATCAGCCCCAGCATTTT. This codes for CASSIAGQINQPQHF.

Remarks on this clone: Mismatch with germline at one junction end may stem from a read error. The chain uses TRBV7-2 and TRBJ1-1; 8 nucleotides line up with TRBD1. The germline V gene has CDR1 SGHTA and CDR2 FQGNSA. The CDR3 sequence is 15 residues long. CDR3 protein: CASTLYRGAYGEAFF. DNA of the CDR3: TGTGCCAGCACCTTATACAGGGGGGCTTATGGTGAAGCTTTCTTT.